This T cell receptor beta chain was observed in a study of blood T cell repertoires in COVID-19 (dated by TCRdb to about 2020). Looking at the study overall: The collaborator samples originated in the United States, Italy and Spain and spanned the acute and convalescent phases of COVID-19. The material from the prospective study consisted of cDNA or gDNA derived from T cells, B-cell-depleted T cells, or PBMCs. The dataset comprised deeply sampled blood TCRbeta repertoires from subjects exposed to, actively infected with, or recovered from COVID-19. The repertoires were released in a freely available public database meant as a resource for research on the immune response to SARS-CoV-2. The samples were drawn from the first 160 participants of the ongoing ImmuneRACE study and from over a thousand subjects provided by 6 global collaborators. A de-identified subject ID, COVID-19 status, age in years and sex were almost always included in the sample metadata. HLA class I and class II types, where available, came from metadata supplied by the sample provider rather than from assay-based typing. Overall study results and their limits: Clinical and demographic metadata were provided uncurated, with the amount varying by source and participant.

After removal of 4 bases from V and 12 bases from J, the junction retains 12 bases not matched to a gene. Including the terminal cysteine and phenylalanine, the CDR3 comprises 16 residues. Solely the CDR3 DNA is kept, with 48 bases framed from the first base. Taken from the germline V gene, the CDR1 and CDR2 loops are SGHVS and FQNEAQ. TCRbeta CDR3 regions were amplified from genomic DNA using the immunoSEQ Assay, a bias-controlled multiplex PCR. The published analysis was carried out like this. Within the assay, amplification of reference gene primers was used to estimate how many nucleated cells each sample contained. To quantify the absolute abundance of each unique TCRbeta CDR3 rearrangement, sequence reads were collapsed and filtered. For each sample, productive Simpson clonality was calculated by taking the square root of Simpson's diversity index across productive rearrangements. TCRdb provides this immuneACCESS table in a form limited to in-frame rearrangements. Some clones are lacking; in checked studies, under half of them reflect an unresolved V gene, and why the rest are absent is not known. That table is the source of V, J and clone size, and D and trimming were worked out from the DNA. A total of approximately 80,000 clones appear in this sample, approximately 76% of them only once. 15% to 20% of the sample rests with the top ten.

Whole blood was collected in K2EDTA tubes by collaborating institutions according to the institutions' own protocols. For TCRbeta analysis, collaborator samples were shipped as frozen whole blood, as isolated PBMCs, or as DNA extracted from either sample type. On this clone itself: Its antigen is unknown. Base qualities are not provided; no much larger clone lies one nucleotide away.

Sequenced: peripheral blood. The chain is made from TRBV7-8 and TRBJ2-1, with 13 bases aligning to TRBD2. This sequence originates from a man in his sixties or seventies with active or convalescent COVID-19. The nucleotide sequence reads TGTGCCAGCAGCTCCACTAGCGGGGGGGCGAGAGCGGGGCAGTTCTTC. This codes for CASSSTSGGARAGQFF. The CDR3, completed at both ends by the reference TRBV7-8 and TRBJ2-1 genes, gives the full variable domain GAGVSQSPRYKVAKRGQDVALRCDPISGHVSLFWYQQALGQGPEFLTYFQNEAQLDKSGLPSDRFFAERPEGSVSTLKIQRTQQEDSAVYLCASSSTSGGARAGQFFGPGTRLTVL.